This TCR beta chain is from a study of T-cell reconstitution after alpha-beta-depleted transplantation in children. Comments on this clonotype: Possible read error: a much larger clone is one base away.

TCRbeta library preparation incorporated unique molecular identifiers. Each CDR3 protein gets one entry after TCRdb re-called the PCR reads with MiXCR. The sample yields more than 400,000 distinct CDR3 sequences, 43% seen once. The germline V gene encodes CDR1 SGHRS and CDR2 YFSETQ. This CDR3 has 15 residues. The rearrangement links TRBV5-1 to TRBJ2-2, with 10 bases aligning to TRBD1. Source: PBMCs, taken before TCRalphabeta/CD19-depleted stem cell transplant. This receptor was identified in a girl aged 2 to 10 with aplastic anemia, due to receive a stem cell transplant. The CDR3 DNA reads as TGCGCCAGCGGCTTCCGGGACAGGGGAGTCGGGGAGCTGTTTTTT. It is translated as CASGFRDRGVGELFF.